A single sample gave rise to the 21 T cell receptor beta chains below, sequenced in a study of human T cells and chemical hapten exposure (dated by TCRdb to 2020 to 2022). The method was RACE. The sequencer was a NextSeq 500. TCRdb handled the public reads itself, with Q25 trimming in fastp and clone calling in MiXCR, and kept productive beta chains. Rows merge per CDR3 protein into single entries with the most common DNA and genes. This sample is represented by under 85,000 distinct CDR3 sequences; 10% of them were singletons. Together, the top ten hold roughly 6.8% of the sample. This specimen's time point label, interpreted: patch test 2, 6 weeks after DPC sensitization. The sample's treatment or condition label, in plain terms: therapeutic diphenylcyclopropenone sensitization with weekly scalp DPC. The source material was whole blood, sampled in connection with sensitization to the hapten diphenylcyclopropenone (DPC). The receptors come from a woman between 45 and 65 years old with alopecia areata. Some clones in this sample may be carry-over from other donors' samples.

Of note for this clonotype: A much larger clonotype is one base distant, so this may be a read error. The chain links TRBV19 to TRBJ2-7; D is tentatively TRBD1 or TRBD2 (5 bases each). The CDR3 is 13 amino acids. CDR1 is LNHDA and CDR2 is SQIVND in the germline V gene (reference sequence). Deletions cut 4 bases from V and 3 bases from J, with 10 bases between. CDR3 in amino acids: CASSNWDHYEQYF. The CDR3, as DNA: TGTGCCAGTAGTAATTGGGACCACTACGAGCAGTACTTC. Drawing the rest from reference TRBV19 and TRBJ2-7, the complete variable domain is DGGITQSPKYLFRKEGQNVTLSCEQNLNHDAMYWYRQDPGQGLRLIYYSQIVNDFQKGDIAEGYSVSREKKESFPLTVTSAQKNPTAFYLCASSNWDHYEQYFGPGTRLTVT.

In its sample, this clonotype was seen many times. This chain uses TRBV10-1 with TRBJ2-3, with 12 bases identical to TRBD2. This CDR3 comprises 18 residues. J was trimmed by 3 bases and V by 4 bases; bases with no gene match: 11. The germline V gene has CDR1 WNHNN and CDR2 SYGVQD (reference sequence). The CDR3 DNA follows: TGCGCCAGCAGTGGCCGACTAGCGGGAGAGGCGGGGACAGATACGCAGTATTTT. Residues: CASSGRLAGEAGTDTQYF.

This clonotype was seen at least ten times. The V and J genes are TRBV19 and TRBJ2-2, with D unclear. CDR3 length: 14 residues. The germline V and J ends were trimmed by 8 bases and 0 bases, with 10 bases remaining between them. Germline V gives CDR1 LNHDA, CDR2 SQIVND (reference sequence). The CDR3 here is CASPDPSNTGELFF. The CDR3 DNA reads TGTGCCAGTCCAGACCCTTCGAACACCGGGGAGCTGTTTTTT. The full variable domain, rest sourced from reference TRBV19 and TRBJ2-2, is DGGITQSPKYLFRKEGQNVTLSCEQNLNHDAMYWYRQDPGQGLRLIYYSQIVNDFQKGDIAEGYSVSREKKESFPLTVTSAQKNPTAFYLCASPDPSNTGELFFGEGSRLTVL.

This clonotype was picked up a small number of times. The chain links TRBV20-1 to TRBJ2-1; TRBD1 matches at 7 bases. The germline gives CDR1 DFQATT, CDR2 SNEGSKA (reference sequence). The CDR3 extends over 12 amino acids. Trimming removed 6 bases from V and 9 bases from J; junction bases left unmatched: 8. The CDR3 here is CSARKGAAEQFF. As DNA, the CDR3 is TGCAGTGCCAGAAAGGGGGCCGCTGAGCAGTTCTTC.

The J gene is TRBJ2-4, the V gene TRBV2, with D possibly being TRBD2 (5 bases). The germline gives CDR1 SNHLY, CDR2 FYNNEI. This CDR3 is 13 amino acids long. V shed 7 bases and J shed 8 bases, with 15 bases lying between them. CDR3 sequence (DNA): TGTGCCAGCACCCGGGAAGGGATGGACATTCAGTACTTC. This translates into CASTREGMDIQYF.

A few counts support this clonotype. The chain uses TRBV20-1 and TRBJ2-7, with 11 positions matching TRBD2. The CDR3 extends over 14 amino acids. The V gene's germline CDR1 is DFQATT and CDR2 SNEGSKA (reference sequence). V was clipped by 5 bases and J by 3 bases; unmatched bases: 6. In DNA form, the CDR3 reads TGCAGTGCTGAGACTAGCGGGGAGATCTACGAGCAGTACTTC. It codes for CSAETSGEIYEQYF.

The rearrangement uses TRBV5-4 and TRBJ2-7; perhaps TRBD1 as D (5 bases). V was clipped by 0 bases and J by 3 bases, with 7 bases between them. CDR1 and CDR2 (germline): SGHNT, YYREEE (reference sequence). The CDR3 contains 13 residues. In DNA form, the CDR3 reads TGTGCCAGCAGCTTGGGGACATTCTACGAGCAGTACTTC. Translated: CASSLGTFYEQYF.

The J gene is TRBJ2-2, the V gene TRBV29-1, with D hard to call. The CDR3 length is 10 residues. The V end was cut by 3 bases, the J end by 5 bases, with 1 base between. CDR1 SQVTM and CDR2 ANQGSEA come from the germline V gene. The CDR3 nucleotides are TGCAGCGTTGAGACCGGGGAGCTGTTTTTT. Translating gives CSVETGELFF.

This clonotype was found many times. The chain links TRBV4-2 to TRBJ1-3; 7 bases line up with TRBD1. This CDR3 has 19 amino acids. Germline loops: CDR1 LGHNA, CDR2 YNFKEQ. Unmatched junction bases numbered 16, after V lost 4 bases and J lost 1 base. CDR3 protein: CASSRDRRPVMGSGNTIYF. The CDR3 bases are TGTGCCAGCAGCCGGGACAGACGTCCGGTAATGGGGTCTGGAAACACCATATATTTT.

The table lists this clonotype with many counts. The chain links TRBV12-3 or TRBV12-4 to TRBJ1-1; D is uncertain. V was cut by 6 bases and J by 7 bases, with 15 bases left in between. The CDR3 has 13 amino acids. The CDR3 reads CASRKSVVGEAFF. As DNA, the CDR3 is TGTGCCAGCAGAAAATCAGTTGTTGGTGAAGCTTTCTTT.

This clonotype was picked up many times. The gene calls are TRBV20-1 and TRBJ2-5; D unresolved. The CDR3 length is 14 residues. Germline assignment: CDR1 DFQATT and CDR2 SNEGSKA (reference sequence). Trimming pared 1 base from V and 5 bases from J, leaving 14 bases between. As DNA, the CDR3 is TGCAGTGCTAGAGCATCAAACGTTGGGGAGACCCAGTACTTC. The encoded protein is CSARASNVGETQYF.

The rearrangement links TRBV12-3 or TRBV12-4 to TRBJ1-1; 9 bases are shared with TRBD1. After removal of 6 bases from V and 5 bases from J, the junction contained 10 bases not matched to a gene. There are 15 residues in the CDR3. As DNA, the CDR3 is TGTGCCAGCAGCCGCCACGGACAGGGGAAGACTGAAGCTTTCTTT. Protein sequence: CASSRHGQGKTEAFF.

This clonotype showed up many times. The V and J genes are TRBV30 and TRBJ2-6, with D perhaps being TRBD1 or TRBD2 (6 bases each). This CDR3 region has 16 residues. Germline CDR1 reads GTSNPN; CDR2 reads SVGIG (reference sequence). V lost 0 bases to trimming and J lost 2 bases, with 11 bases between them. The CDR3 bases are TGTGCCTGGAGTGTTTCCGGGGGCACTGGGGCCAACGTCCTGACTTTC. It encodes CAWSVSGGTGANVLTF.

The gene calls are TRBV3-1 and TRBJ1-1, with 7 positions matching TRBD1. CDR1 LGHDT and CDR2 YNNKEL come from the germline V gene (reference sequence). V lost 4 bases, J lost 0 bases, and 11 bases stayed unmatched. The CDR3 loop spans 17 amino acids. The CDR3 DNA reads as TGTGCCAGCAGCCGAGGGACAGAGGGGGTCCTGAACACTGAAGCTTTCTTT. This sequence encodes CASSRGTEGVLNTEAFF.

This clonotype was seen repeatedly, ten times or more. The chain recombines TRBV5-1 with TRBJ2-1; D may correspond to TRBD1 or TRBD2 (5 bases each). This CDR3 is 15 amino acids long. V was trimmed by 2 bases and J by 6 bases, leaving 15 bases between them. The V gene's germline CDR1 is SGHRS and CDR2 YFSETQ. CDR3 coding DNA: TGCGCCAGCAGCTTAATCGGGGCAGAGCGCAATGAGCAGTTCTTC. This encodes CASSLIGAERNEQFF.

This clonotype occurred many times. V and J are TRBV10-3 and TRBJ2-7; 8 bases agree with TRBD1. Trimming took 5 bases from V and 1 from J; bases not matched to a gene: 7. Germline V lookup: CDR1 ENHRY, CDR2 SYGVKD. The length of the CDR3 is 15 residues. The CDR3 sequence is CAISRGQGRSYEQYF. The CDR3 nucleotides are TGTGCCATCAGTCGAGGACAGGGACGATCCTACGAGCAGTACTTC.

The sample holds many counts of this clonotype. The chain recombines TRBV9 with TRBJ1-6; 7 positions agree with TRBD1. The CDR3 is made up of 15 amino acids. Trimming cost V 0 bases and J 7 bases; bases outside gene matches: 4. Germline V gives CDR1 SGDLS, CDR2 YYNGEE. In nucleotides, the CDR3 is TGTGCCAGCAGCGTAGCTGAACAGGGGAATTCACCCCTCCACTTT. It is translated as CASSVAEQGNSPLHF.

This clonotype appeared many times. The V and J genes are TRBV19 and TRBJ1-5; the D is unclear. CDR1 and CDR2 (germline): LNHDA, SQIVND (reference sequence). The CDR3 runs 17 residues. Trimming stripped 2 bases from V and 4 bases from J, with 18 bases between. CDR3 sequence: CASSIHWFRSRNQPQHF. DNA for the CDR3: TGTGCCAGTAGTATACACTGGTTCAGGAGTCGGAATCAGCCCCAGCATTTT. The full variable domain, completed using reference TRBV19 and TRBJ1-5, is DGGITQSPKYLFRKEGQNVTLSCEQNLNHDAMYWYRQDPGQGLRLIYYSQIVNDFQKGDIAEGYSVSREKKESFPLTVTSAQKNPTAFYLCASSIHWFRSRNQPQHFGDGTRLSIL.

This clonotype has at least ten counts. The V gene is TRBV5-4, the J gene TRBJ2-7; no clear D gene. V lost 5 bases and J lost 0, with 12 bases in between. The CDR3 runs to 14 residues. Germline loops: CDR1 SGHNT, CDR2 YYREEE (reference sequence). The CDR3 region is CASRPDWSSYEQYF. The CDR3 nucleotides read TGTGCCAGCAGGCCCGACTGGAGCTCCTACGAGCAGTACTTC.

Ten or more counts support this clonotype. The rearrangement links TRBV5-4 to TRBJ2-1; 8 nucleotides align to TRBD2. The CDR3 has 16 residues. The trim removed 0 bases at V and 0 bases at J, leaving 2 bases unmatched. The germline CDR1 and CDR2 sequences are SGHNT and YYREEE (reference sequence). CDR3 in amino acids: CASSLGSGNSYNEQFF. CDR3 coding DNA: TGTGCCAGCAGCTTGGGTAGCGGGAACTCCTACAATGAGCAGTTCTTC.

The CDR3 spells CASSLRGLAGSYEQYF. The CDR3 region has the DNA TGTGCCAGCAGTTTGAGGGGACTAGCGGGATCCTACGAGCAGTACTTC. J is TRBJ2-7 and V is TRBV12-3 or TRBV12-4, with 13 bases aligning to TRBD2. The CDR3 is made up of 16 amino acids. The ends lost 3 bases at V and 1 base at J; junction bases unmatched: 3.